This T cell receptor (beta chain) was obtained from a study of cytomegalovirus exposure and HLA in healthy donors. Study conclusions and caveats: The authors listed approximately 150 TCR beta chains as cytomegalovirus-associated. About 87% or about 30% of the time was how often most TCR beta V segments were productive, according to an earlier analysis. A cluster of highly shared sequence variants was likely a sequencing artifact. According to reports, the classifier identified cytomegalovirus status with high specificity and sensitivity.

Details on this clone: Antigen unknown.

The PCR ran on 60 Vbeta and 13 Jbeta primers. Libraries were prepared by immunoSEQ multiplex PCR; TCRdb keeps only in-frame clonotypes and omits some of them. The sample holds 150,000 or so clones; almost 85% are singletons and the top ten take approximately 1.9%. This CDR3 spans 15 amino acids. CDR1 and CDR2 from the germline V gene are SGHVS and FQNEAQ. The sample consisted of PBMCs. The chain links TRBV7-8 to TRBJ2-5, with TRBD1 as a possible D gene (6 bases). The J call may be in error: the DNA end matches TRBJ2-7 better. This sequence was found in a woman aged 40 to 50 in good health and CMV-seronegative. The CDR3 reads CASSQRGGASYEQYF. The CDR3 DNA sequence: TGTGCCAGCAGCCAGAGAGGGGGAGCCTCCTACGAGCAGTACTTC.